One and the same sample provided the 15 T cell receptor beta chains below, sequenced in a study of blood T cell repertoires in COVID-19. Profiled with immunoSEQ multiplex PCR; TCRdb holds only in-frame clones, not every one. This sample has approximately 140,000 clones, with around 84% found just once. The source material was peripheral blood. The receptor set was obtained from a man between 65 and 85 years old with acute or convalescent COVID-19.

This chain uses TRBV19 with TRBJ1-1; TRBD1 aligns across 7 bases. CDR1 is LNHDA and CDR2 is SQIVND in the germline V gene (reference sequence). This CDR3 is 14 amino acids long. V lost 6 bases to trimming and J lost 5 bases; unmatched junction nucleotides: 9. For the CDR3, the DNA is TGTGCCAGTAGAGAACAGGGGAGACGTACTGAAGCTTTCTTT. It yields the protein CASREQGRRTEAFF. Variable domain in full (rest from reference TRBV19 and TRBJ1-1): DGGITQSPKYLFRKEGQNVTLSCEQNLNHDAMYWYRQDPGQGLRLIYYSQIVNDFQKGDIAEGYSVSREKKESFPLTVTSAQKNPTAFYLCASREQGRRTEAFFGQGTRLTVV.

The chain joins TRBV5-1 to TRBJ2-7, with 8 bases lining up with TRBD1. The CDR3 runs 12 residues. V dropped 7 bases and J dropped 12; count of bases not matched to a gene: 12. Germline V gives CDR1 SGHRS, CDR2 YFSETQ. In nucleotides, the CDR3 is TGCGCCAGCTTCCTCTCCCGACAGGGGATGTACTTC. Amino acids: CASFLSRQGMYF.

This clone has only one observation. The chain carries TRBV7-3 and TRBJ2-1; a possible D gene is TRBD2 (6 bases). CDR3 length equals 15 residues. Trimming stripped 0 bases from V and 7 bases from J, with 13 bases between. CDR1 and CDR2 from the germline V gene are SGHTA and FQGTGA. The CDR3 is CASSLTAGTRNEQFF. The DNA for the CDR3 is TGTGCCAGCAGCTTAACGGCGGGAACGAGGAATGAGCAGTTCTTC.

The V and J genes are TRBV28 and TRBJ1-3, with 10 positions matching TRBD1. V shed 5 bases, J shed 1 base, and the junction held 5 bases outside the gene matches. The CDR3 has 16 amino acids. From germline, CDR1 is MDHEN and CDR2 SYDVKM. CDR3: CASSRDRGSSGNTIYF. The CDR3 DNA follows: TGTGCCAGCAGTCGGGACAGGGGCTCGTCTGGAAACACCATATATTTT.

In DNA, the CDR3 is TGTGCCAGCAGCTTACAGGGGGCAAGCTCCTACGAGCAGTACTTC. This gives the protein CASSLQGASSYEQYF. The V call is TRBV7-9, the J call TRBJ2-7; the match to TRBD1 covers 8 bases. Germline CDR1 and CDR2: SEHNR and FQNEAQ (reference sequence). There are 15 residues in the CDR3. J was trimmed by 0 bases and V by 2 bases; bases with no gene match: 3.

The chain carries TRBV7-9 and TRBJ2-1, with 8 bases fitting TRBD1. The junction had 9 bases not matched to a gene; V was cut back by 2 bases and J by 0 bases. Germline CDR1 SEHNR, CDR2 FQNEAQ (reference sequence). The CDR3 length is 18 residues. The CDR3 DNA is TGTGCCAGCAGCTTAAGATGGACAGGGCCGAGCTCCTACAATGAGCAGTTCTTC. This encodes CASSLRWTGPSSYNEQFF.

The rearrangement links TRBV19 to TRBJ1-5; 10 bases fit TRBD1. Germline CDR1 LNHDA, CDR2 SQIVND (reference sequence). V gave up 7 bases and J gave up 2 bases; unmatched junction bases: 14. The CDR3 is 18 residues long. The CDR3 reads CASMHRGQGSLGNQPQHF. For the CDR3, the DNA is TGTGCCAGTATGCACCGGGGACAGGGGTCTTTGGGCAATCAGCCCCAGCATTTT.

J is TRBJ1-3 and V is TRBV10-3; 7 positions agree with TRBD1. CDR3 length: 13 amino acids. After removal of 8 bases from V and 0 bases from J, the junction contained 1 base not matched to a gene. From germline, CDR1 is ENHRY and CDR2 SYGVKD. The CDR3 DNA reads TGTGCCATCGGGACAGCCTCTGGAAACACCATATATTTT. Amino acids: CAIGTASGNTIYF.

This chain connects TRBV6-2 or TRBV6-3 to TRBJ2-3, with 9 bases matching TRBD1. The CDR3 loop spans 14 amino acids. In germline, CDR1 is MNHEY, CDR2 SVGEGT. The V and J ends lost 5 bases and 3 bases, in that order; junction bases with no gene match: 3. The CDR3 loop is CASSRTGVTDTQYF. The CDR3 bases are TGTGCCAGCAGTCGGACAGGGGTGACAGATACGCAGTATTTT.

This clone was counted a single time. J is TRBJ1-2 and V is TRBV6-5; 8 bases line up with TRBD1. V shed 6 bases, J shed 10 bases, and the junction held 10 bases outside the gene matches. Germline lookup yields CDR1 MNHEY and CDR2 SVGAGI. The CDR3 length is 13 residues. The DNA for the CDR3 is TGTGCCAGCAGCCCCGGACAGGGAGGCGCCTACACCTTC. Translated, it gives CASSPGQGGAYTF.

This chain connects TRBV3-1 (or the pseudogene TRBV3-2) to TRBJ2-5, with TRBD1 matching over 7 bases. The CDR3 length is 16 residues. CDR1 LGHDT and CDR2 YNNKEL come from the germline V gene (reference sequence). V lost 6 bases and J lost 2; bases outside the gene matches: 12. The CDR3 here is CASSGTAISIQETQYF. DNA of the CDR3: TGTGCCAGCAGTGGGACAGCAATCTCTATACAAGAGACCCAGTACTTC.

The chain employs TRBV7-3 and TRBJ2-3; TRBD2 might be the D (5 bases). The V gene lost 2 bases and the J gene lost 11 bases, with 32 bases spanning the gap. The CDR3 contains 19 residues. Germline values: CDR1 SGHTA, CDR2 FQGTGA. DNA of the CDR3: TGTGCCAGCAGCTTACGACATACCGCCGGGAAGACTGCTGTCGAGGGGCAGTATTTT. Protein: CASSLRHTAGKTAVEGQYF.

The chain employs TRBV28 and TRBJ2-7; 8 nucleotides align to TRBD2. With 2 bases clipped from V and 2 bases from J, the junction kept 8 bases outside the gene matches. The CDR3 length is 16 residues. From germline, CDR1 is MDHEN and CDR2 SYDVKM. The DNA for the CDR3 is TGTGCCAGCAGTTTAGGGAGCGGGGGACCTCCCTACGAGCAGTACTTC. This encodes CASSLGSGGPPYEQYF.

CDR3 DNA sequence: TGTGCCAGCTCATGGCAGTCGTCACAGGGTGACATTCAGTACTTC. It is translated as CASSWQSSQGDIQYF. J is TRBJ2-4 and V is TRBV18; TRBD1 might be the D (6 bases). Deletions cut 5 bases from V and 8 bases from J, with 19 bases between. CDR1 is KGHSH, CDR2 LQKENI, per germline. The CDR3 contains 15 residues.

CDR3 in amino acids: CASSPTEVYEQYF. The CDR3 bases are TGTGCCAGCTCGCCAACCGAGGTCTACGAGCAGTACTTC. This sequence joins TRBV18 and TRBJ2-7, with no clear D. The V gene's germline CDR1 is KGHSH and CDR2 LQKENI. The CDR3 sequence is 13 residues long. The V gene lost 6 bases and the J gene lost 3 bases, with 12 bases spanning the gap.